Here is one TCR beta chain with its context. Its target antigen remains unknown. Base qualities are not provided; no much larger clone lies one nucleotide away. The same CDR3 is also encoded by other DNA sequences in this sample. This specimen comes from a study of shared clonotypes between healthy human individuals (dated by TCRdb to the early 2020s). With regard to the full study: The cohort included a few men and two women between 18 and 49 years of age. Per donor, three plates each were used for CD4 naive and CD4 memory, two for CD8 naive, and one for CD8 memory. Blood TCR repertoires of a handful of healthy adults were deeply sequenced to estimate repertoire size and the extent of clonotype sharing between individuals. To increase sequencing depth and limit assay-specific biases, different laboratories used diverse techniques to prepare libraries and sequence TCR repertoires. Per donor, leukapheresis produced somewhere between about 0.8 and 9 billion PBMCs.

Using the deep immunoSEQ assay, multiplex PCR amplified TCR CDR3 regions from genomic DNA. For each cell subset, the extracted genomic DNA was distributed evenly across all wells of several immunoSEQ 96-well plates, and each plate served as one replicate. Each replicate PCR for sorted subsets received roughly 0.2 ug genomic DNA, equal to roughly 29,000 T cell genomes. The purified libraries were quantified using a Qubit 3.0 fluorometer, sized with a Bioanalyzer 2100, and then quantified again using the KAPA Library Quantification kit. Every immunoSEQ 96-well plate was sequenced on a dedicated single-read 150-cycle Illumina NextSeq 550 flow cell. From the authors' description of their analysis: Because only junctional sequences without quality scores were contained in the immunoSEQ output, filtering matching that applied to full-length reads could not be performed. Sequences were annotated with PyIR, a Python wrapper for IgBLAST v1.9, using IMGT germline references to assign V/J genes and CDR3. Reads were removed for weak V/J assignments (E-value above 1e-6), missing CDR3, stop codons, out-of-frame junctions, or ambiguous translated residues. V3J clonotypes were defined as sequences sharing an identical inferred V gene, J gene, and CDR3 amino acid sequence. Percentage overlap between repertoires was calculated by dividing the number of shared unique clonotypes by the size of the smaller repertoire. Repertoire richness was assessed with RTK rarefaction, the Chao1 estimator, and Recon v2.1 estimates of unobserved clonotypes. Generation probabilities for all TCRbeta clonotypes obtained by the gDNA method from several donors were computed using OLGA. Held by TCRdb, this immuneACCESS table contains in-frame sequences only and omits some clones. Under half of the omission traces to an unresolved V gene where checked; the cause of the rest is unknown. The V and J calls and clone size are taken from that table; D and trimming were inferred from the DNA. The sample has millions of clones on record, about 95% of them singletons. Of the sample, about 1.1% is held by the ten largest clones.

CDR1 and CDR2 are drawn from the germline V gene: SGDLS, YYNGEE. V trim: 4 bases; J trim: 5 bases; unmatched bases: 2. Including the terminal cysteine and phenylalanine, the CDR3 comprises 12 residues. Only the CDR3 part of the read is kept: 36 bases, read in frame from the first base. CD8 naive samples consisted of CD45RO-negative cells that were positively selected for CCR7, yielding a CD45RA+CCR7+ population without TemRA cells. The donors were healthy, HIV-negative adults who had no recently reported acute infections or vaccinations. Only Caucasian adults living in Nashville, Tennessee, USA were represented among the donors. After blood collection by leukapheresis, PBMCs were isolated using Ficoll-Histopaque density gradient centrifugation and then cryopreserved in the vapor phase of liquid nitrogen. Analytical flow cytometry was used to check the purity and quantity of every magnetically sorted T cell population. Each sorted fraction had its genomic DNA isolated and then quantified by UV absorbance on a Nanodrop 2000c.

The paper's findings and limits, for the study overall: Pairwise subsampling indicated that sequencing depth was expected to affect the degree of clonotype sharing among donors. Naive subsets generally had larger estimated clonotype richness than memory subsets. Incomplete sequencing was indicated by rarefaction of sorted-subset datasets, despite the large sequencing depth. When several donors were compared, the shared fraction of clonotypes was around 5% for naive CD4, about 4% for naive CD8, roughly 2.5% for memory CD4, and 0.4% for memory CD8. Because the study included a small number of donors, the genetic and exposure-history diversity represented was limited. Only blood was sampled, and tissue TCR repertoires likely differ from those in blood. Compared with non-shared clonotypes, the clonotypes found in all four sorted-subset donors had higher generation probabilities.

The material sequenced was naive CD8+ T cells sorted from blood. Per the publication, the cell subset or site label means: CD45RA+CCR7+. The clonotype was recovered from a man between 18 and 29 years old in good health. The chain is assembled from TRBV9 and TRBJ1-1; TRBD1 lines up with 7 middle nucleotides. The bases read TGTGCCAGCAGCTCAGGGGGAACTGAAGCTTTCTTT. The translation is CASSSGGTEAFF.